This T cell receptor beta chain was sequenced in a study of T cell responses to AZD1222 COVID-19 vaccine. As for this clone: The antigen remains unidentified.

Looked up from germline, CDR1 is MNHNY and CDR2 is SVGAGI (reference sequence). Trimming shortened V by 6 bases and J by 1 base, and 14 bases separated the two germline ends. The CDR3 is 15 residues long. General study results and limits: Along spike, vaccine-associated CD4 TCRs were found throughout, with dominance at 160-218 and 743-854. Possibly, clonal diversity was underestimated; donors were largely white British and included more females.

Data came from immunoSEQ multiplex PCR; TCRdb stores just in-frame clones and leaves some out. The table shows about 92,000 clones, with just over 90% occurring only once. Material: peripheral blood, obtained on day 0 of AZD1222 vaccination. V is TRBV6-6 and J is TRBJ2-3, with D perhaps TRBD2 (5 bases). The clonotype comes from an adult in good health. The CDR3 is CASRSGLSGTDTQYF. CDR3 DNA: TGTGCCAGCAGGTCCGGACTGTCCGGCACAGATACGCAGTATTTT.